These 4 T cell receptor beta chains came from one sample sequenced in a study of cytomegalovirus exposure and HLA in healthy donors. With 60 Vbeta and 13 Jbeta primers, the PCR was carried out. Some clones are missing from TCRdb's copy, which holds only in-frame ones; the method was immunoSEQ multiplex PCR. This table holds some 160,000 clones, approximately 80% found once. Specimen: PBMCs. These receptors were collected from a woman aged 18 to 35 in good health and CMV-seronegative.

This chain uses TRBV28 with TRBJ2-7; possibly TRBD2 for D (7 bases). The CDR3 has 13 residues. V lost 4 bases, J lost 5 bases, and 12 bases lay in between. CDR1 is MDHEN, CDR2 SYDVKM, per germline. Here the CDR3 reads CASSSWGGNEQYF. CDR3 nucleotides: TGTGCCAGCAGTTCGTGGGGGGGCAACGAGCAGTACTTC.

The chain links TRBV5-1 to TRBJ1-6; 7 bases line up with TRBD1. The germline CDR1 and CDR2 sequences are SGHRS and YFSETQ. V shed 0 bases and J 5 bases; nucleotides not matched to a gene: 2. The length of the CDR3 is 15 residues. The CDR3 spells CASSLAQGDNSPLHF. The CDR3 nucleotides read TGCGCCAGCAGCTTGGCGCAGGGGGATAATTCACCCCTCCACTTT.

CDR3 region: CSVEVSGQGKYYGYTF. The CDR3 nucleotides read TGCAGCGTTGAAGTTTCGGGACAGGGGAAATACTATGGCTACACCTTC. The genes are TRBV29-1 and TRBJ1-2; the match to TRBD1 covers 10 bases. The length of the CDR3 is 16 residues. The V gene end was trimmed by 1 base and the J gene end by 3 bases; junction bases not matched to a gene: 8. The germline V gene encodes CDR1 SQVTM and CDR2 ANQGSEA.

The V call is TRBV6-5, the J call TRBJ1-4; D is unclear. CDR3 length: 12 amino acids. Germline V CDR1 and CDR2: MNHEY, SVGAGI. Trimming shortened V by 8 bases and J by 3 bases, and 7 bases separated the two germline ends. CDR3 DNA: TGTGCCAGCGGCGGGCCTAATGAAAAACTGTTTTTT. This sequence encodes CASGGPNEKLFF.